This TCR beta chain is drawn from a study of blood T cell repertoires in COVID-19. In the study overall: Sites in the United States, Italy and Spain provided acute and convalescent COVID-19 samples.

TCRdb's table, derived via immunoSEQ multiplex PCR, lists solely in-frame clones and lacks some. The table records more than 350,000 clones, around nine tenths of them present only once. This CDR3 is built from 13 residues. Germline-derived CDR1 and CDR2 are SEHNR and FQNEAQ (reference sequence). The V and J ends lost 7 bases and 3 bases respectively, with 13 bases between them. Recruits, aged about 18 to 95 years, lived in roughly 22 US areas. The V call is TRBV7-9, the J call TRBJ2-7; D might be TRBD2 (6 bases). The source is a woman aged 50 to 60 who had recovered from COVID-19. Sequences were obtained from PBMCs or T cells enriched from blood (not recorded which). The CDR3 DNA is TGTGCCAGCACCGGGCCCGGGAGCTACGAGCAGTACTTC. Its protein product is CASTGPGSYEQYF.